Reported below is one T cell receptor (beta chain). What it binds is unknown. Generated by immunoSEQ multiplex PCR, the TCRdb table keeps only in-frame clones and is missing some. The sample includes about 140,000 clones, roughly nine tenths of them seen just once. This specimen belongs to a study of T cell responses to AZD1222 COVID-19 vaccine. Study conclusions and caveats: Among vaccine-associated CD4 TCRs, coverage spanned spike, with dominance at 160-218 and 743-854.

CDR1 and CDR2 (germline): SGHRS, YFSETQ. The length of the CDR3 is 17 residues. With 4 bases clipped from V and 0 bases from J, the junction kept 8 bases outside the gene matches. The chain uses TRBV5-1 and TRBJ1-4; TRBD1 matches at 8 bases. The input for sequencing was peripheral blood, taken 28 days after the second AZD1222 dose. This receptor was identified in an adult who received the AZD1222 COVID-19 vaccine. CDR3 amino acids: CASSNGQGPATNEKLFF. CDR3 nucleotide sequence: TGCGCCAGCAGCAACGGACAGGGACCTGCAACTAATGAAAAACTGTTTTTT.